This paragraph covers one T cell receptor beta chain sequence. The CDR3 spans 13 residues. Germline V lookup: CDR1 MNHEY, CDR2 SMNVEV (reference sequence). The ends were cut back, 8 bases at V and 0 bases at J, with 8 bases in the middle. This sample was taken from a study of identifying expanded T cells in peripheral blood. During the collection period, no donor immune events like infections were recorded. Using immunoSEQ multiplex PCR, the repertoire was profiled, and TCRdb retains in-frame clones only, with some absent. Seen here are 85,000 to 120,000 clones, 88% observed once, and the top ten hold over 12%.

The V gene is TRBV27, the J gene TRBJ1-3, with D unclear. The clonotype was recovered from a person aged 18 to 75 in good health. Sequencing was done on a sample of blood. The CDR3 reads CASERGSGNTIYF. CDR3 sequence (DNA): TGTGCCAGCGAACGAGGCTCTGGAAACACCATATATTTT.